The 12 T cell receptor beta chains given below trace back to one sample, sequenced in a study of cytomegalovirus exposure and HLA in healthy donors. 60 Vbeta and 13 Jbeta primers were used in PCR. TCRdb keeps only in-frame clones here, not all; method: immunoSEQ multiplex PCR. This sample has about 82,000 clones, with under 80% found just once. Material: PBMCs. These receptors were obtained from a human donor in good health.

This chain joins TRBV9 and TRBJ2-2; no firm D call. Germline CDR1 is SGDLS and CDR2 is YYNGEE. The length of the CDR3 is 13 residues. The V gene lost 1 base and the J gene lost 4 bases, with 5 bases spanning the gap. CDR3 DNA: TGTGCCAGCAGCGTATATCCCACCGGGGAGCTGTTTTTT. Protein sequence: CASSVYPTGELFF.

CDR3 residues: CASSPEAKESYEQYF. In nucleotides, the CDR3 is TGTGCCAGCAGCCCGGAAGCAAAGGAGTCCTACGAGCAGTACTTC. The gene calls are TRBV7-6 and TRBJ2-7; D remains unclear. CDR1 SGHVS and CDR2 FNYEAQ come from the germline V gene. V lost 5 bases and J 1 base, leaving 15 bases between the germline ends. The CDR3 is made up of 15 amino acids.

The chain carries TRBV6-1 and TRBJ2-1, with TRBD2 as a possible D gene (6 bases). V lost 5 bases and J lost 13, with 21 bases in between. Per the germline V gene, CDR1 is MNHNS and CDR2 is SASEGT. This CDR3 has 14 residues. The DNA of the CDR3 is TGTGCCAGCAGTCCACGCACAACTAGCCAGGAACAGTTCTTC. Translation: CASSPRTTSQEQFF.

The CDR3 loop is CASSSVGQAFYEQYF. The CDR3 DNA follows: TGCGCCAGCAGCTCGGTCGGACAGGCTTTCTACGAGCAGTACTTC. The chain combines TRBV5-1 with TRBJ2-7, with TRBD1 identical over 7 bases. J gave up 3 bases and V 3 bases, and 9 bases lay outside the gene matches. The CDR3 sequence is 15 residues long. The germline V gene encodes CDR1 SGHRS and CDR2 YFSETQ.

At least ten counts were recorded for this clone. This chain joins TRBV5-1 and TRBJ1-1; D is unresolved. CDR1 is SGHRS, CDR2 YFSETQ, per germline. V shed 4 bases and J shed 1 base, with 8 bases lying between them. This CDR3 comprises 13 residues. CDR3 sequence reads: CASSTAGNTEAFF. CDR3 sequence (DNA): TGCGCCAGCAGCACGGCGGGGAACACTGAAGCTTTCTTT.

This clone was detected only a few times. Other nucleotide sequences from this sample produce the same CDR3. The V and J genes are TRBV5-1 and TRBJ2-5; 8 nucleotides agree with TRBD1. J was trimmed by 4 bases and V by 4 bases; bases with no gene match: 6. The CDR3 is 14 amino acids. In germline, CDR1 is SGHRS, CDR2 YFSETQ. CDR3 region: CASSPGQAGETQYF. The DNA of the CDR3 is TGCGCCAGCAGCCCGGGACAGGCGGGAGAGACCCAGTACTTC.

The chain joins TRBV6-6 to TRBJ1-1; D might be TRBD1 (5 bases). The germline V and J ends were trimmed by 7 bases and 4 bases, with 16 bases remaining between them. CDR1 is MNHNY and CDR2 is SVGAGI in the germline V gene (reference sequence). The CDR3 covers 14 residues. CDR3 amino acids: CASTRGEGSTEAFF. The CDR3, as DNA: TGTGCCAGCACCCGGGGGGAGGGATCCACTGAAGCTTTCTTT.

The chain links TRBV7-9 to TRBJ2-5, with a weak D call TRBD2 (5 bases). The V gene lost 5 bases and the J gene lost 7 bases, with 11 bases spanning the gap. The V gene's germline CDR1 is SEHNR and CDR2 FQNEAQ (reference sequence). The CDR3 contains 12 residues. CDR3 DNA: TGTGCCAGCAGCCCCGGGCTAGCGACCCAGTACTTC. As protein: CASSPGLATQYF.

The genes are TRBV29-1 and TRBJ2-1, with 7 nucleotides matching TRBD1. CDR1 is SQVTM, CDR2 ANQGSEA, per germline. With 6 bases clipped from V and 2 bases from J, the junction kept 13 bases outside the gene matches. The CDR3 covers 16 residues. Here the CDR3 DNA reads TGCAGCGTACGGCTTCGGGCAGGGGGTCCCTACAATGAGCAGTTCTTC. Translated: CSVRLRAGGPYNEQFF.

This chain links TRBV29-1 with TRBJ1-1; the D is unclear. From germline, CDR1 is SQVTM and CDR2 ANQGSEA. V lost 2 bases and J 5 bases, leaving 12 bases between the germline ends. This CDR3 is 13 amino acids long. CDR3: CSVEFLGGTEAFF. DNA of the CDR3: TGCAGCGTTGAATTTCTGGGAGGGACTGAAGCTTTCTTT.

V gene TRBV5-1 combines with J gene TRBJ2-1; 10 positions match TRBD2. The V gene end was trimmed by 0 bases and the J gene end by 6 bases; junction bases not matched to a gene: 3. The germline V gene has CDR1 SGHRS and CDR2 YFSETQ. This CDR3 has 15 residues. CDR3 amino acids: CASSLGLAGSNEQFF. The CDR3 nucleotides read TGCGCCAGCAGCTTGGGACTAGCGGGTTCCAATGAGCAGTTCTTC. Full variable domain (missing parts from reference TRBV5-1 and TRBJ2-1): KAGVTQTPRYLIKTRGQQVTLSCSPISGHRSVSWYQQTPGQGLQFLFEYFSETQRNKGNFPGRFSGRQFSNSRSEMNVSTLELGDSALYLCASSLGLAGSNEQFFGPGTRLTVL.

CDR3 nucleotide sequence: TGTGCCAGCTCACCTGAACGTTTAGCAGATACGCAGTATTTT. It yields the protein CASSPERLADTQYF. The chain employs TRBV18 and TRBJ2-3, with D unresolved. The CDR3 consists of 14 residues. The ends were cut back, 3 bases at V and 4 bases at J, with 11 bases in the middle. Per germline, CDR1 KGHSH and CDR2 LQKENI.